This T cell receptor beta chain derives from a study of T cells in Graves' hyperthyroidism and ophthalmopathy. RNA transcripts served as the template for amplifying TCR beta CDR3 regions. Primed by the HTBI set, a first-round RT-PCR was run on the TCR CDR3. TCRdb reprocessed the multiplex PCR reads with MiXCR, giving one entry per CDR3 protein. The data hold approximately 410,000 distinct CDR3 sequences, with around 15% observed a single time. Looked up from germline, CDR1 is LGHNA and CDR2 is YNFKEQ. CDR3 length: 17 residues. After removal of 0 bases from V and 0 bases from J, the junction contained 4 bases not matched to a gene.

The receptor was isolated from a man younger than 35 with Graves' ophthalmopathy. Source material: blood. J is TRBJ2-7 and V is TRBV4-2, with 11 nucleotides matching TRBD2. The CDR3 reads CASSQDASGRSSYEQYF. The DNA for the CDR3 is TGTGCCAGCAGCCAAGATGCTAGCGGGAGGAGCTCCTACGAGCAGTACTTC.